Below are 3 T cell receptor beta chains sequenced from a single sample in a study of CD8 T cells in ankylosing spondylitis. TCRdb processed the 5' RACE reads anew with MiXCR; each CDR3 protein has one entry. The sample lists 350,000 or so distinct CDR3 sequences, around 10% occurring once. The source material was blood, either unsorted or a sorted T cell fraction (not recorded which). The origin of the receptors is a female donor with ankylosing spondylitis or in good health (not recorded which).

In its sample, this clonotype was seen many times. This chain uses TRBV9 with TRBJ1-1; 8 bases line up with TRBD1. CDR3 length: 17 residues. Germline V gives CDR1 SGDLS, CDR2 YYNGEE. Trimming at V came to 3 bases and at J to 5 bases, leaving 15 bases not matched to a gene. Written as DNA, the CDR3 is TGTGCCAGCAGCGCCTCGGGACAGGTAATCATGAGGACTGAAGCTTTCTTT. It translates to CASSASGQVIMRTEAFF.

The rearrangement links TRBV30 to TRBJ2-7; maybe TRBD1 (5 bases). The germline gives CDR1 GTSNPN, CDR2 SVGIG (reference sequence). CDR3 size: 12 residues. The V gene lost 2 bases and the J gene lost 5 bases, with 10 bases spanning the gap. CDR3 nucleotides: TGTGCCTGGAGTAGGGGAACCGACGAGCAGTACTTC. This translates into CAWSRGTDEQYF.

Many counts were recorded for this clonotype. CDR3 coding DNA: TGCGCCAGCAGCTTGAGCCCAGGGGAATCCTACGAGCAGTACTTC. It codes for CASSLSPGESYEQYF. The gene calls are TRBV5-1 and TRBJ2-7; weak D call: TRBD1 (6 bases). Germline values: CDR1 SGHRS, CDR2 YFSETQ. V gave up 1 base and J gave up 1 base, with 12 bases separating them. This CDR3 has 15 amino acids.